One TCR beta chain is described in this entry. No antigen is known for it. Base qualities are not recorded, but no much larger clone differs from it by a single base. This sample was taken from a study of CD8 T cells in Susac syndrome (dated 2019 in TCRdb). Study-wide context: Repertoire sequencing was used to test whether CD8+ T cell activation and differentiation in Susac syndrome was antigen driven.

RNA was extracted using the RNeasy kit, and roughly 0.45 to 1 ug of the RNA was reverse transcribed with random hexamers. The immunoSEQ multiplex PCR assay, which covers 54 Vbeta and 13 Jbeta segments, was used to amplify TCR beta CDR3 regions. Bias from PCR amplification was corrected by using a synthetic template baseline for primer optimization and for computational correction. The study's own analysis went as follows. Only productive sequences were kept, with reads annotated to V, D and J genes according to IMGT and analyzed in immunoSEQ Analyzer. Clonality was computed as one minus Shannon entropy normalized by log2 of the number of productive unique sequences. For each patient and control, public and private clones were evaluated among the 100 most prevalent clones. Clones were defined as Susac-specific when absent from the healthy and MS cohorts, from over 950 published viral clones and from other ImmuneACCESS disease sequences. TCRdb trimmed public reads at Q25 via fastp, called clones via MiXCR and kept in-frame beta chains. A single entry per CDR3 protein holds the most common genes and DNA from its merged rows. The authors' filters were not applied to this entry. The sample table holds around 71,000 distinct CDR3 sequences, of which 96% were seen once. The biggest ten clones account for 0.11% of the sample.

Paper-wide results and their limitations: The study acknowledged that relatively few individuals were included in the TCR sequencing and HLA analysis.

Peripheral blood CD8+ and CD4+ T cells from healthy donors, Susac syndrome patients and multiple sclerosis patients were profiled using high-throughput TCR beta sequencing. The multiple sclerosis controls were treatment-naive patients whose relapsing-remitting disease, either stable or active, fulfilled the revised McDonald criteria. Bulk CD8+ and CD4+ T cells were purified by magnetic negative isolation, whereas CD8+ TEMRA cells were enriched by FACS. Blood was drawn into EDTA tubes, processed within 24 hours, and PBMCs were isolated by density gradient centrifugation. PBMCs intended for TCR sequencing were cryopreserved in liquid nitrogen and thawed later in a water bath at 37 degrees C. Purity of sorted or isolated CD4+, CD8+ and CD8+ TEMRA cells was at least 90%. The TCR sequence derives from a human donor with multiple sclerosis. Material: CD4+ T cells from PBMCs.

The sequenced DNA is TGTGCCAGCAGCTTAGGTTCAGCGGCAGATACGCAGTATTTT. Protein translation: CASSLGSAADTQYF. The V gene is TRBV11-2 and the J gene is TRBJ2-3; the D gene is possibly TRBD2, with 5 bases matching. CDR1 and CDR2, looked up from the germline V gene, are SGHAT and FQNNGV. The CDR3 measures 14 amino acids from cysteine to phenylalanine. The read is trimmed to its CDR3 DNA, 42 bases read in frame from base 1. Cut back by 1 base and 4 bases, the V and J ends lie 9 bases apart.